This TCR beta chain was documented in a study of T cells in Graves' hyperthyroidism and ophthalmopathy. Overall study findings and caveats: Within blood appeared most thyroid clonotypes that had expanded above 0.001. Ophthalmopathy, as predicted by the model, came a median about seven months after the prediction.

CDR3 size: 15 residues. Germline V gene lookup returns CDR1 SNHLY and CDR2 FYNNEI. TCR beta CDR3 regions were amplified from RNA. Carried out on the TCR CDR3, a first-round RT-PCR used the HTBI primer set. MiXCR was run by TCRdb on the multiplex PCR reads, yielding one entry per CDR3 protein. Among roughly 380,000 distinct CDR3 sequences listed, approximately 19% were seen once. This clonotype has ten or more counts. Its antigen is not known. These patients, aged 18 to 65, had recently diagnosed hyperthyroidism lasting under 2 months. The rearrangement links TRBV2 to TRBJ2-5; the match to TRBD1 covers 12 bases. The origin of this receptor is a woman aged 18-30 years with Graves' hyperthyroidism. Sequencing was carried out using blood. The CDR3 loop is CVLALGQGAQETQYF. DNA for the CDR3: TGTGTACTAGCCTTGGGACAGGGGGCCCAAGAGACCCAGTACTTC.